This is a list of T cell receptor beta chains from one sample in a study of T cell responses to AZD1222 COVID-19 vaccine. This table comes from immunoSEQ multiplex PCR, and its TCRdb copy is limited to in-frame clones, with some not included. The profile covers over 90,000 clones, with around 82% appearing a single time and about 15% taken by the ten largest. The sample consisted of peripheral blood, taken on day 0 of AZD1222 vaccination. Every receptor here comes from an adult in good health. The CDR3 runs from the conserved cysteine through the conserved F or W. A D gene is named only where the DNA matches it firmly. Part of the rows lack a size; the others show once, few, many or a class for expanded clones.

J gene | clone size | V gene | D gene | CDR3 length | CDR3 DNA | CDR3 protein
TRBJ1-3 | many | TRBV7-6 | - | 16 | TGTGCCAGCAGCACCAACAGGGTTGGGTCTGGAAACACCATATATTTT | CASSTNRVGSGNTIYF
TRBJ1-2 | - | TRBV7-2 | - | 14 | TGTGCCAGCAGCGATCGACAGACTAACTATGGCTACACCTTC | CASSDRQTNYGYTF
TRBJ1-3 | - | TRBV28 | - | 15 | TGTGCCAGCAGTGTAGAGGGGACCTCTGGAAACACCATATATTTT | CASSVEGTSGNTIYF
TRBJ2-1 | - | TRBV5-1 | - | 13 | TGCGCCAGCAGTATGGGGGCCTACAATGAGCAGTTCTTC | CASSMGAYNEQFF
TRBJ2-7 | - | TRBV7-2 | - | 14 | TGTGCCAGCAGCTCTCAGGCGGCATCCTACGAGCAGTACTTC | CASSSQAASYEQYF
TRBJ2-1 | - | TRBV5-6 | - | 15 | TGTGCCAGCAGCTTTTTTGGCAGGGGGAGGAATGAGCAGTTCTTC | CASSFFGRGRNEQFF
TRBJ2-3 | - | TRBV4-2 | - | 15 | TGTGCCAGCAGCCACGGGACGGCTAACACAGATACGCAGTATTTT | CASSHGTANTDTQYF
TRBJ2-7 | - | TRBV10-3 | - | 14 | TGTGCCATCAGCCCCGGGGTAGCGGCCTACGAGCAGTACTTC | CAISPGVAAYEQYF
TRBJ1-6 | - | TRBV6-6 | - | 17 | TGTGCCAGCAGTCCACAACTCTTAGGGATCCCCAATTCACCCCTCCACTTT | CASSPQLLGIPNSPLHF
TRBJ1-2 | - | TRBV19 | - | 15 | TGTGCCAGTAGTCCCGGTGGATCACATAACTATGGCTACACCTTC | CASSPGGSHNYGYTF
TRBJ1-5 | - | TRBV19 | - | 16 | TGTGCCAGTAGTATAGGGGGAGAGGCAAGGAATCAGCCCCAGCATTTT | CASSIGGEARNQPQHF
TRBJ2-2 | once | TRBV28 | TRBD1 | 15 | TGTGCCAGCAGGGGGACAGGGGTGAACACCGGGGAGCTGTTTTTT | CASRGTGVNTGELFF
TRBJ2-5 | - | TRBV5-1 | TRBD2 | 14 | TGCGCCAGCAGCTCGGCGGGAGTGGAAGAGACCCAGTACTTC | CASSSAGVEETQYF
TRBJ1-2 | - | TRBV6-5 | TRBD1 | 15 | TGTGCCAGCAGTACCGACAGGGGGCGCGCCTATGGCTACACCTTC | CASSTDRGRAYGYTF
TRBJ1-1 | - | TRBV7-9 | TRBD1 | 15 | TGTGCCAGCAGCCCTCTGTTAACAGGGGTGACTGAAGCTTTCTTT | CASSPLLTGVTEAFF
TRBJ1-1 | few | TRBV7-2 | - | 15 | TGTGCCAGCAGCTCTCTACAGGGATTGAACACTGAAGCTTTCTTT | CASSSLQGLNTEAFF
TRBJ1-5 | - | TRBV15 | TRBD1 | 15 | TGTGCCACCAGCAGAGCCCAGGGGGCAGGACAGCCCCAGCATTTT | CATSRAQGAGQPQHF
TRBJ1-2 | - | TRBV5-4 | - | 15 | TGTGCCAGCAGCCTAACAGGGTCGGGGAACTATGGCTACACCTTC | CASSLTGSGNYGYTF
TRBJ1-5 | - | TRBV4-2 | - | 15 | TGTGCCAGCAGCCAAGAGACCAGGGGAAGTCAGCCCCAGCATTTT | CASSQETRGSQPQHF
TRBJ2-1 | - | TRBV5-6 | TRBD2 | 15 | TGTGCCAGCAGCTTGGTCAGCGGGGGGGCAGTTGAGCAGTTCTTC | CASSLVSGGAVEQFF
TRBJ2-1 | - | TRBV2 | TRBD1 | 15 | TGTGCCAGCAGGTTATCCGGGACAGGGAACAATGAGCAGTTCTTC | CASRLSGTGNNEQFF
TRBJ1-1 | - | TRBV6-5 | TRBD1 | 15 | TGTGCCAGCAGCTATGCGGGACAGGGGACGTCTGAAGCTTTCTTT | CASSYAGQGTSEAFF
TRBJ1-2 | - | TRBV6-5 | TRBD1 | 12 | TGTGCCAGCGGACTCCCAGGGGGACGCTACACCTTC | CASGLPGGRYTF
TRBJ1-4 | - | TRBV27 | TRBD1 | 14 | TGTGCCAGCAGAGGACAGGAGGTTAATGAAAAACTGTTTTTT | CASRGQEVNEKLFF
TRBJ1-1 | - | TRBV19 | TRBD1 | 12 | TGTGCCAGTAGTTACAGGGGAACTGAAGCTTTCTTT | CASSYRGTEAFF
TRBJ1-1 | - | TRBV13 | - | 14 | TGTGCCAGCAGCTTAAGAGGTGTTCTAACTGAAGCTTTCTTT | CASSLRGVLTEAFF
TRBJ2-1 | - | TRBV28 | - | 12 | TGTGCCAGCAGTCCGGGCTACAATGAGCAGTTCTTC | CASSPGYNEQFF
TRBJ2-7 | - | TRBV15 | TRBD1 | 15 | TGTGCCACCAGCAGAGGGACAGGGGGCGGCTACGAGCAGTACTTC | CATSRGTGGGYEQYF
TRBJ2-2 | - | TRBV7-9 | TRBD1 | 17 | TGTGCCAGCAACTTTCCTACGACAGGGGCAAACACCGGGGAGCTGTTTTTT | CASNFPTTGANTGELFF
TRBJ1-2 | - | TRBV5-1 | - | 16 | TGCGCCAGCAGCTTGGGGATTGCGCCAGAGGCCTATGGCTACACCTTC | CASSLGIAPEAYGYTF
TRBJ2-4 | - | TRBV12-3/TRBV12-4 | - | 12 | TGTGCCGGCGGAACAGGGAAAAACATTCAGTACTTC | CAGGTGKNIQYF
TRBJ2-2 | - | TRBV6-4 | - | 14 | TGTGCCAGCAGTGCAATAAGGGGAACCGGGGAGCTGTTTTTT | CASSAIRGTGELFF
TRBJ1-1 | - | TRBV7-8 | - | 16 | TGTGCCAGCAGCTTCCGGGACACCACTATGAACACTGAAGCTTTCTTT | CASSFRDTTMNTEAFF
TRBJ2-2 | - | TRBV5-5 | - | 17 | TGTGCCAGCAGCCCGGGACTCGCCACAAATCAAGCCGGGGAGCTGTTTTTT | CASSPGLATNQAGELFF
TRBJ2-5 | - | TRBV4-3 | - | 16 | TGCGCCAGCAGCCAAGATCGTGCCCGGCGCGGAGAGACCCAGTACTTC | CASSQDRARRGETQYF
TRBJ1-2 | - | TRBV12-3/TRBV12-4 | - | 13 | TGTGCCAGCAGTACATTTGGACTAGCTGGCTACACCTTC | CASSTFGLAGYTF
TRBJ1-1 | - | TRBV5-6 | - | 15 | TGTGCCAGCAGCCTAACAGGGCGGATGAACACTGAAGCTTTCTTT | CASSLTGRMNTEAFF
TRBJ1-1 | - | TRBV14 | - | 14 | TGTGCCAGCAGAGGACCGGGAATGAACACTGAAGCTTTCTTT | CASRGPGMNTEAFF
TRBJ1-6 | - | TRBV6-2/TRBV6-3 | - | 13 | TGTGCCAGCAGTTCCCAGGATGATTCACCCCTCCACTTT | CASSSQDDSPLHF
TRBJ2-3 | - | TRBV19 | TRBD2 | 16 | TGTGCCAGTAGTGTAAAACGGACTAGGGGTACAGATACGCAGTATTTT | CASSVKRTRGTDTQYF
TRBJ1-2 | few | TRBV7-3 | - | 13 | TGTGCCAGAAGGTCCCATCACCTCGAGGGCTACACCTTC | CARRSHHLEGYTF
TRBJ2-3 | - | TRBV6-2/TRBV6-3 | - | 14 | TGTGCCAGCAGTTACGGCAGAAGCACAGATACGCAGTATTTT | CASSYGRSTDTQYF
TRBJ1-6 | - | TRBV27 | - | 15 | TGTGCCAGCAGTTATGGGGGCGCGGTCAGTTCACCCCTCCACTTT | CASSYGGAVSSPLHF
TRBJ1-2 | few | TRBV6-5 | - | 14 | TGTGCCAGTAAAGTCGGGCAGGGGACTTATGGCTACACCTTC | CASKVGQGTYGYTF
TRBJ2-1 | - | TRBV7-2 | TRBD2 | 16 | TGTGCCAGCAGCTTCGACACTAGCGGGGGGGCCTATGAGCAGTTCTTC | CASSFDTSGGAYEQFF
TRBJ2-5 | - | TRBV11-2 | - | 13 | TGTGCCAGCAGCGAGGGACGGCAAGAGACCCAGTACTTC | CASSEGRQETQYF